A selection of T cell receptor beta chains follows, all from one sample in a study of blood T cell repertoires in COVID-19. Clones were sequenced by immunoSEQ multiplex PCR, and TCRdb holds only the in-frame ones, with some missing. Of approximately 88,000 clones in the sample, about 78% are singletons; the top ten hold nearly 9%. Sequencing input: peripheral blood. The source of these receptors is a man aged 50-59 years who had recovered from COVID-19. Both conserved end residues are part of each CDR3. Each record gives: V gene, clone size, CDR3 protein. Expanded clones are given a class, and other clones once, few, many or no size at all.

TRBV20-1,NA,CSASLAGAVNSPLHF
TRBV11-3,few,CASSRGGAQYEQYF
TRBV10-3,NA,CAILGQLNTGELFF
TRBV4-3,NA,CASSQEDREGYEQYF
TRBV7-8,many,CASSLAGASNEQFF
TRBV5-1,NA,CASSLDRNYNEQFF
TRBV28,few,CASSLGLREVPQETQYF
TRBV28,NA,CASKAGGNWETQYF
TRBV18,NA,CASSKQFSVLTF
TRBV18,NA,CASSPGQGNTGELFF
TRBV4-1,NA,CASSQDTSGPGELFF
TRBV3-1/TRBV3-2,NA,CASSLRTVDYTF
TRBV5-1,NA,CASSASLAGVTDTQYF
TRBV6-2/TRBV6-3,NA,CASSYFGRDQETQYF
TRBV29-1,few,CSALTGERVYEQYF
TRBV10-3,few,CAISPQVGRSEQFF
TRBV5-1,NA,CASSLASGTNEQYF
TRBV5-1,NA,CASSFSGDVTDTQYF
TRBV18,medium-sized,CASSPDRGGNQPQHF
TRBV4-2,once,CASSRDRVPPEQYF
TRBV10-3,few,CAISQLAGEGFGFF
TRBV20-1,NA,CSASLDRGNQPQHF
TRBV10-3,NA,CAISESESSRGNQPQHF
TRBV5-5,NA,CASSWDTRNYGYTF
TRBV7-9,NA,CASSQGNYGYTF
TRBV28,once,CASRGGANTEAFF
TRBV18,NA,CASSPGQGNSYEQYF
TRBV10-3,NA,CAISSGIYGELFF
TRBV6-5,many,CASSYTGGQNYGYTF
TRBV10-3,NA,CAISESRTGDTGELFF
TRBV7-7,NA,CAGWDRVTGELFF
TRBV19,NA,CASSITPRQRAFF
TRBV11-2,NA,CASSLSGFQPQHF
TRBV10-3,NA,CAISEVADTEAFF
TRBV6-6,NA,CASKGGAETQYF
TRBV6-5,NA,CASSQAGQKETQYF
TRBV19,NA,CASSQGLREKLFF
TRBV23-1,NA,CASSQSLYGDYTGELFF
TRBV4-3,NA,CASSQENRGSDTQYF
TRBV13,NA,CASSQTSEQYF
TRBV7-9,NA,CASSLFLAGGTDTQYF
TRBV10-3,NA,CAIHGQGLAGNTIYF
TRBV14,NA,CASSPRAGLYEQYF
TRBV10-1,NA,CASKDLTSGNTIYF
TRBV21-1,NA,CASTRTGGFQPQHF